This T cell receptor (beta chain) was sequenced for a study of T cell responses to AZD1222 COVID-19 vaccine. Using immunoSEQ multiplex PCR, the repertoire was profiled, and TCRdb retains in-frame clones only, with some absent. The sample has approximately 180,000 clones; roughly 90% are singletons. V trimming: 6 bases; J trimming: 3 bases; junction bases outside the gene matches: 2. CDR3 size: 14 residues. Germline V gene data show CDR1 as LNHDA and CDR2 as SQIVND (reference sequence). General study results and limits: Most donors were white British, females outnumbered males, and clonal diversity was possibly underestimated. When two AZD1222 doses had been given, Spike-specific TCR breadth and depth rose.

This clone appeared once. Its antigen is as yet unknown. The sequencing used peripheral blood, collected on day 0 of AZD1222 vaccination. This receptor was taken from an adult in good health. The chain employs TRBV19 and TRBJ1-4, with TRBD1 matching 9 bases. This CDR3 reads CASRGTGPNEKLFF. The CDR3 bases are TGTGCCAGTAGGGGGACAGGGCCTAATGAAAAACTGTTTTTT.